A single sample gave rise to the 18 T cell receptor beta chains below, sequenced in a study of immune heterogeneity within non-small cell lung tumors. Multiplex PCR (32 V and 13 J primers) was used to amplify the TCR beta CDR3. MiXCR was run by TCRdb on the multiplex PCR reads, yielding one entry per CDR3 protein. The repertoire holds some 14,000 distinct CDR3 sequences, with approximately 26% as singletons. Genomic DNA from bulk tumor acted as the template, and about 600 ng was loaded per sample. The authors collected several far-apart biopsies from each primary tumor during surgery. Undergoing curative surgery were patients whose non-small cell lung cancer was untreated and newly diagnosed. What was sequenced was lung tumor tissue. The receptors here all came from a man aged 40-49 years with non-small cell lung cancer.

As regards this clonotype: This may come from a read error, since a much larger clone is one base off. The chain combines TRBV19 with TRBJ2-3; no clear D gene. Germline assignment: CDR1 LNHDA and CDR2 SQIVND (reference sequence). This CDR3 comprises 12 residues. The CDR3 coding sequence is TGTTCCAGTTCAAGAGCCACAGATACGCAGTATTTT. As protein: CSSSRATDTQYF.

There are many counts of this clonotype. The genes are TRBV11-3 and TRBJ2-5; TRBD1 aligns across 11 bases. The CDR3 runs to 15 residues. V gave up 6 bases and J gave up 1 base; unmatched junction bases: 4. From germline, CDR1 is SGHNT and CDR2 YENEEA. This CDR3 is CASRPGQGVQETQYF. CDR3 DNA: TGTGCCAGCAGACCGGGACAGGGGGTCCAAGAGACCCAGTACTTC.

This clonotype was counted ten times or more. The V and J genes are TRBV20-1 and TRBJ2-3; tentative D call: TRBD2 (5 bases). Germline lookup yields CDR1 DFQATT and CDR2 SNEGSKA (reference sequence). The CDR3 sequence is 14 residues long. Trimming left V 3 bases short and J 4 bases short, with 14 bases between. Here the CDR3 reads CSASPAVIPDTQYF. DNA for the CDR3: TGCAGTGCTAGTCCAGCGGTAATCCCAGATACGCAGTATTTT.

The V and J genes are TRBV29-1 and TRBJ1-2; TRBD1 agrees at 7 bases. V gave up 0 bases and J gave up 8 bases; unmatched junction bases: 6. Germline assignment: CDR1 SQVTM and CDR2 ANQGSEA. CDR3 length: 13 amino acids. The chain's CDR3 is CSVEDGRGHGYTF. CDR3 coding DNA: TGCAGCGTTGAAGATGGGAGGGGGCACGGCTACACCTTC.

Of note for this clonotype: One end of the junction varies from germline; a read error may be responsible. The chain uses TRBV4-3 and TRBJ2-1, with 7 bases fitting TRBD2. Germline CDR1 is LGHNA and CDR2 is YSLEER. The CDR3 consists of 19 residues. The CDR3 region is CASIQGGGSDSGPYNEQFF. The CDR3 nucleotides read TGCGCCAGCATCCAAGGTGGAGGGTCGGATAGCGGGCCCTACAATGAGCAGTTCTTC.

Turning to this clonotype: This may be a read error: a much more frequent sequence differs by one nucleotide. V usage is TRBV3-1 and J usage is TRBJ1-3; TRBD1 matches at 7 bases. CDR1 and CDR2 (germline): LGHDT, YNNKEL (reference sequence). This CDR3 comprises 15 residues. The CDR3 spells CASSHLTGNGNTLYF. The CDR3 DNA reads as TGTGCCAGCAGCCACCTGACAGGGAACGGAAACACCCTATATTTT.

This clonotype was detected many times. This chain links TRBV6-1 with TRBJ2-7, with 10 bases lining up with TRBD2. J lost 3 bases, V lost 5 bases, and 7 bases had no gene match. The CDR3 is 15 amino acids. Germline V gene data show CDR1 as MNHNS and CDR2 as SASEGT. This CDR3 is CASSLASGSLYEQYF. The CDR3 DNA follows: TGTGCCAGCAGTTTGGCTAGCGGGAGTCTCTACGAGCAGTACTTC.

On this clonotype itself: This may stem from a read error, because a much larger clone lies one nucleotide away. J is TRBJ2-2 and V is TRBV19; possibly TRBD1 or TRBD2 for D (6 bases each). V lost 7 bases and J lost 7, with 19 bases in between. CDR3 size: 15 residues. Germline lookup yields CDR1 LNHDA and CDR2 SQIVND (reference sequence). CDR3 protein: CASTVGGNTHGELFF. The CDR3 DNA sequence: TGTGCCAGTACCGTAGGGGGGAACACCCACGGGGAGCTGTTTTTT.

V gene TRBV4-1 combines with J gene TRBJ2-4; D uncertain. V lost 1 base to trimming and J lost 1 base, with 14 bases between them. Germline CDR1 reads MGHRA; CDR2 reads YSYEKL. The CDR3 has 17 amino acids. The chain's CDR3 is CASSQVSGVGAKNIQYF. The CDR3 DNA sequence: TGCGCCAGCAGCCAAGTTTCTGGGGTGGGGGCCAAAAACATTCAGTACTTC.

This clonotype is medium-sized (0.01 to 0.1%) within its sample. The chain is built from TRBV2 and TRBJ2-7; D is undetermined. V lost 7 bases and J lost 0, with 7 bases in between. CDR1 is SNHLY and CDR2 is FYNNEI in the germline V gene. The CDR3 is 12 amino acids. The CDR3 loop is CASTESSYEQYF. The CDR3 coding sequence is TGTGCCAGCACTGAGAGCTCCTACGAGCAGTACTTC.

This clonotype is medium-sized. The V and J genes are TRBV12-3 or TRBV12-4 and TRBJ1-6, with 7 bases fitting TRBD1. The length of the CDR3 is 14 residues. V gave up 6 bases and J gave up 5 bases; unmatched junction bases: 4. The CDR3 sequence: CASRPGQNNSPLHF. As DNA, the CDR3 is TGTGCCAGCAGGCCGGGACAGAATAATTCACCCCTCCACTTT.

This clonotype was seen many times. The chain employs TRBV7-9 and TRBJ1-6; a weak D match, TRBD1 (5 bases). The CDR3 is 15 residues long. Germline V lookup: CDR1 SEHNR, CDR2 FQNEAQ (reference sequence). V lost 2 bases, J lost 6 bases, and 11 bases lay in between. Here the CDR3 DNA reads TGTGCCAGCAGCTTAACGGGACTGAGTAATTCACCCCTCCACTTT. Amino acids: CASSLTGLSNSPLHF.

This chain joins TRBV20-1 and TRBJ1-4, with D unresolved. V lost 3 bases, J lost 2 bases, and 7 bases lay in between. Germline loops: CDR1 DFQATT, CDR2 SNEGSKA (reference sequence). The CDR3 totals 13 residues. The CDR3 DNA sequence: TGCAGTGCTAGGGGCAGCACTAATGAAAAACTGTTTTTT. Protein sequence: CSARGSTNEKLFF.

This clonotype was picked up a small number of times. The chain carries TRBV7-9 and TRBJ2-7; unclear D gene. This CDR3 comprises 14 residues. Germline CDR1 and CDR2: SEHNR and FQNEAQ (reference sequence). With 3 bases removed from V and 5 bases from J, the gap between germline ends came to 14 bases. The CDR3 nucleotides are TGTGCCAGCAGCTTTGGGTCTTGGGGAAACGAGCAGTACTTC. Protein product: CASSFGSWGNEQYF.

This clonotype was counted only a few times. The chain uses TRBV9 and TRBJ2-1, with no clear D. The CDR3 is made up of 15 amino acids. Trimming cost V 4 bases and J 3 bases, with 14 bases left between them. Germline lookup yields CDR1 SGDLS and CDR2 YYNGEE. CDR3 DNA sequence: TGTGCCAGCAGCCCCGAAGCGCGAATCTACAATGAGCAGTTCTTC. Protein product: CASSPEARIYNEQFF.

This clonotype was detected many times. The chain recombines TRBV19 with TRBJ1-5, with 8 nucleotides matching TRBD1. CDR3 length equals 15 residues. V lost 3 bases, J lost 4 bases, and 5 bases stayed unmatched. Germline CDR1 and CDR2: LNHDA and SQIVND (reference sequence). CDR3 sequence (DNA): TGTGCCAGTAGTATCGGGAGGACAGGGAATCAGCCCCAGCATTTT. The encoded protein is CASSIGRTGNQPQHF.

This clonotype showed up many times. This sequence joins TRBV12-3 or TRBV12-4 and TRBJ1-6; D call uncertain. This CDR3 has 13 residues. Trimming removed 4 bases from V and 8 bases from J, with 9 bases in between. The CDR3 nucleotides read TGTGCCAGCAGTTCGATCGGGGATTCACCCCTCCACTTT. Protein sequence: CASSSIGDSPLHF.

In this sample, this clonotype turned up many times. The chain is built from TRBV7-8 and TRBJ1-2; TRBD1 agrees at 7 bases. Germline V gene lookup returns CDR1 SGHVS and CDR2 FQNEAQ. Trimming cost V 5 bases and J 4 bases; bases outside gene matches: 10. The CDR3 consists of 15 residues. Here the CDR3 reads CASSRRTRDSYGYTF. DNA for the CDR3: TGTGCCAGCAGCCGTCGGACCCGGGACAGCTATGGCTACACCTTC.